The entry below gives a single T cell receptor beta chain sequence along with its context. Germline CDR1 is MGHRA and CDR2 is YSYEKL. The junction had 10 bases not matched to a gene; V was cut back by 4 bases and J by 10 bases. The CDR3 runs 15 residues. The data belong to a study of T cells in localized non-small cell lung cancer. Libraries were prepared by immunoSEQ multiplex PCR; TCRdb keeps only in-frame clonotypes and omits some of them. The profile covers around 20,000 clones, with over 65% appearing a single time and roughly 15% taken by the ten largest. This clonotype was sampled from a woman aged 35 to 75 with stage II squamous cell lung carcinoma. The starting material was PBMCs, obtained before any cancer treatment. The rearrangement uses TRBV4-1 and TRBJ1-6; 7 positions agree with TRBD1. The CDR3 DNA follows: TGCGCCAGCAGCCCGAGGGGGCCTATCATCTCACCCCTCCACTTT. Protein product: CASSPRGPIISPLHF.